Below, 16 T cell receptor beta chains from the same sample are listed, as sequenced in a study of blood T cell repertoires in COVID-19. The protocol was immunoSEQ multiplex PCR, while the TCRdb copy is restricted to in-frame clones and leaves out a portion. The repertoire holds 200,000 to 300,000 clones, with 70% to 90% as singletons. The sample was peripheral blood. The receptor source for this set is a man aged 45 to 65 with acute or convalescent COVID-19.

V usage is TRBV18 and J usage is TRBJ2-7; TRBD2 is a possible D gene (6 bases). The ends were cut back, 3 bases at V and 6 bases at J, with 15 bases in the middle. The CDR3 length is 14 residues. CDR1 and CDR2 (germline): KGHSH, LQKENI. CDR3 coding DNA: TGTGCCAGCTCACCGGAGGAGGGGACTCTCGAGCAGTACTTC. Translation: CASSPEEGTLEQYF.

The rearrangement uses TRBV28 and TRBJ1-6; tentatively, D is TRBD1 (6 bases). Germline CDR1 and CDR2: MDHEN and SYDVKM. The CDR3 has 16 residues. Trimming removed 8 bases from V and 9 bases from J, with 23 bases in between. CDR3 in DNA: TGTGCCAGCCGTCGGGGGGGGCAGGGAGGTCGTTCACCCCTCCACTTT. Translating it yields CASRRGGQGGRSPLHF.

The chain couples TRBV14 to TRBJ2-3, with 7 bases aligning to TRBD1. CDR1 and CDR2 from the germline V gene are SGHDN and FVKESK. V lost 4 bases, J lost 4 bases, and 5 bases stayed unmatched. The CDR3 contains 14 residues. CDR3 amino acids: CASSLIGGADTQYF. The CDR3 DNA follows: TGTGCCAGCAGCCTGATAGGGGGCGCAGATACGCAGTATTTT.

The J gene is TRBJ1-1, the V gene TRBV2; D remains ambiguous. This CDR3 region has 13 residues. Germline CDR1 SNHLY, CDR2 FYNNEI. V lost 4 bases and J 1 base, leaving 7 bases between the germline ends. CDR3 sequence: CASSVQKNTEAFF. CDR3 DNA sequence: TGTGCCAGCAGTGTACAGAAGAACACTGAAGCTTTCTTT.

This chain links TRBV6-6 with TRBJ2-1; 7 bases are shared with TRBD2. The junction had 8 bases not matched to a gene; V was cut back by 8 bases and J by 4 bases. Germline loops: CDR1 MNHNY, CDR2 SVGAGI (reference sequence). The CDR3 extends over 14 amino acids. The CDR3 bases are TGTGCCAGCCACTCTAGCGGATCTTACAATGAGCAGTTCTTC. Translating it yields CASHSSGSYNEQFF.

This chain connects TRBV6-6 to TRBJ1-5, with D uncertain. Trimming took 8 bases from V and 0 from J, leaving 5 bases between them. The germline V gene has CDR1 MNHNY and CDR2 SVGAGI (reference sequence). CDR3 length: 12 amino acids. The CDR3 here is CASRDSNQPQHF. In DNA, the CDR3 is TGTGCCAGCCGCGATAGCAATCAGCCCCAGCATTTT.

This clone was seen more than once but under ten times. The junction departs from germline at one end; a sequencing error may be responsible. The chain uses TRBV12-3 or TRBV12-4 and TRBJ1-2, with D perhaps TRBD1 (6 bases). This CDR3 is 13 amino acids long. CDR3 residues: CASSLTGLRSAFF. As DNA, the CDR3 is TGTGCCAGCAGTTTGACAGGCCTGAGGTCGGCCTTCTTC.

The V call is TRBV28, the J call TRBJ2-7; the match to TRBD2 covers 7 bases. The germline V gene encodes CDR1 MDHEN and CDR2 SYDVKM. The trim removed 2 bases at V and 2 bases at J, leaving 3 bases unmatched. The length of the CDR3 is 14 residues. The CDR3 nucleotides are TGTGCCAGCAGTTTAAAAGCGGGGCCCTACGAGCAGTACTTC. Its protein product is CASSLKAGPYEQYF.

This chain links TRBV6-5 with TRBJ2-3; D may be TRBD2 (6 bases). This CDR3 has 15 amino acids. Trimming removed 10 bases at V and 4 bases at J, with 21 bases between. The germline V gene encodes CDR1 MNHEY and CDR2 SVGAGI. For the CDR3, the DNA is TGTGCCAACCTGGACATAACCCCTAGCGCAGATACGCAGTATTTT. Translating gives CANLDITPSADTQYF.

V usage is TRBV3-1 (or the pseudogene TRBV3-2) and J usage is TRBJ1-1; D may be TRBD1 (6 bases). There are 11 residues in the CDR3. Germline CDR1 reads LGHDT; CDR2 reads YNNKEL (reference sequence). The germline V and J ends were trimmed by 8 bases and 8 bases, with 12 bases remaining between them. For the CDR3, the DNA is TGTGCCAGCTTCGACAGGCGAGAAGCTTTCTTT. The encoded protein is CASFDRREAFF.

CDR3 coding DNA: TGTGCCAGCAGCTTGATCGGGACAGGTTCCTACGAGCAGTACTTC. Its translation: CASSLIGTGSYEQYF. The chain uses TRBV5-5 and TRBJ2-7; 8 positions match TRBD1. Germline CDR1 SGHKS, CDR2 YYEKEE (reference sequence). The CDR3 loop spans 15 amino acids. The junction had 4 bases not matched to a gene; V was cut back by 1 base and J by 1 base.

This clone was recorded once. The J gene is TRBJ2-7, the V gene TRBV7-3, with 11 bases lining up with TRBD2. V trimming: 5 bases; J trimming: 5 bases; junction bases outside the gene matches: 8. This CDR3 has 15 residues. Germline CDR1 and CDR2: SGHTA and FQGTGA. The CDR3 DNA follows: TGTGCCAGCAGCCTTACTAGCGGGAGCAGAAACGAGCAGTACTTC. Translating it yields CASSLTSGSRNEQYF.

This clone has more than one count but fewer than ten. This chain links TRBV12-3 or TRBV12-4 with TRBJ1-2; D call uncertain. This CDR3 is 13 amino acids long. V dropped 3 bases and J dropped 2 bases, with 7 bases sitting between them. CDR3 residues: CASSFSGNYGYTF. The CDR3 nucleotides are TGTGCCAGCAGTTTCTCGGGGAACTATGGCTACACCTTC.

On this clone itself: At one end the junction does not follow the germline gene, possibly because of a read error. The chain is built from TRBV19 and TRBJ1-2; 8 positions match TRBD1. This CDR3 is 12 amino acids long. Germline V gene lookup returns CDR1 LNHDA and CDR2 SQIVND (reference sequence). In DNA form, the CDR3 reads TGTGCCAGTAGTCCCGACAGGGGAACAACGAACTTC. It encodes CASSPDRGTTNF.

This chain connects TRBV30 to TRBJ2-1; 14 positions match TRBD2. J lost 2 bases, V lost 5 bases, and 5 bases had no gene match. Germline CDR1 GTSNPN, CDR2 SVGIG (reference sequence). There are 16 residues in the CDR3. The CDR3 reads CAWGGTSGSAYNEQFF. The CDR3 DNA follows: TGTGCCTGGGGAGGGACTAGCGGGAGCGCCTACAATGAGCAGTTCTTC.

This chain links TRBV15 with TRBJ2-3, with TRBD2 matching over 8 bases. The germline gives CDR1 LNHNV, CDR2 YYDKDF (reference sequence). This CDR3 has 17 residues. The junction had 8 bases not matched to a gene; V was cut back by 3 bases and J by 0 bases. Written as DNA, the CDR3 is TGTGCCACCAGCAGGGGAATCCGGGGGGGTAGCACAGATACGCAGTATTTT. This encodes CATSRGIRGGSTDTQYF. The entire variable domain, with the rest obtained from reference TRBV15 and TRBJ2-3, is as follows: DAMVIQNPRYQVTQFGKPVTLSCSQTLNHNVMYWYQQKSSQAPKLLFHYYDKDFNNEADTPDNFQSRRPNTSFCFLDIRSPGLGDTAMYLCATSRGIRGGSTDTQYFGPGTRLTVL.